These 10 T cell receptor beta chains came from one sample sequenced in a study of pediatric ulcerative colitis. This table comes from immunoSEQ multiplex PCR, and its TCRdb copy is limited to in-frame clones, with some not included. The sample shows approximately 60,000 clones, about 86% of them seen only once. Sequencing used blood. These receptors were collected from a boy between 5 and 17 years old with severe ulcerative colitis.

This clone was picked up a small number of times. The chain has TRBV10-3 and TRBJ1-1; the match to TRBD1 covers 8 bases. Looked up from germline, CDR1 is ENHRY and CDR2 is SYGVKD. There are 16 residues in the CDR3. With V trimmed by 4 bases and J by 0 bases, 7 bases remained unmatched. The chain's CDR3 is CAISAYGTGVNTEAFF. The CDR3 DNA follows: TGTGCCATCAGTGCCTACGGGACAGGAGTGAACACTGAAGCTTTCTTT.

The chain carries TRBV10-3 and TRBJ2-5; possible D gene TRBD2, 5 bases. Germline CDR1 is ENHRY and CDR2 is SYGVKD. V was clipped by 5 bases and J by 3 bases, with 10 bases between them. The CDR3 is 13 residues long. This CDR3 reads CAISNREEETQYF. The CDR3 nucleotides are TGTGCCATCAGTAACCGGGAAGAAGAGACCCAGTACTTC.

This clone occurred a few times. This chain joins TRBV18 and TRBJ2-1; 12 bases line up with TRBD2. CDR3 length: 15 amino acids. Germline CDR1 and CDR2: KGHSH and LQKENI. V lost 3 bases to trimming and J lost 5 bases; unmatched junction nucleotides: 2. Written as DNA, the CDR3 is TGTGCCAGCTCACCGAGACTAGCGGGAGACAATGAGCAGTTCTTC. Amino acids: CASSPRLAGDNEQFF. Based on the CDR3 plus reference TRBV18 and TRBJ2-1, the full variable domain is NAGVMQNPRHLVRRRGQEARLRCSPMKGHSHVYWYRQLPEEGLKFMVYLQKENIIDESGMPKERFSAEFPKEGPSILRIQQVVRGDSAAYFCASSPRLAGDNEQFFGPGTRLTVL.

The rearrangement joins TRBV13 to TRBJ2-1; D possibly matches TRBD1 or TRBD2 (5 bases each). Trimming took 1 base from V and 0 from J, leaving 7 bases between them. CDR3 length equals 15 residues. Germline lookup yields CDR1 PRHDT and CDR2 FYEKMQ (reference sequence). CDR3 in amino acids: CASSLEGSSYNEQFF. DNA for the CDR3: TGTGCCAGCAGCTTAGAGGGGAGCTCCTACAATGAGCAGTTCTTC.

This sequence joins TRBV7-2 and TRBJ1-1, with TRBD1 as a possible D gene (5 bases). CDR3 size: 15 residues. The germline gives CDR1 SGHTA, CDR2 FQGNSA. The V and J ends lost 0 bases and 1 base respectively, with 9 bases between them. The CDR3 reads CASSLAGVWNTEAFF. CDR3 sequence (DNA): TGTGCCAGCAGCTTAGCAGGGGTTTGGAACACTGAAGCTTTCTTT. Together with reference TRBV7-2 and TRBJ1-1, the CDR3 gives the full variable domain: GAGVSQSPSNKVTEKGKDVELRCDPISGHTALYWYRQSLGQGLEFLIYFQGNSAPDKSGLPSDRFSAERTGGSVSTLTIQRTQQEDSAVYLCASSLAGVWNTEAFFGQGTRLTVV.

The J gene is TRBJ1-2, the V gene TRBV25-1; 9 nucleotides line up with TRBD1. Germline CDR1 is MGHDK and CDR2 is SYGVNS. This CDR3 has 14 residues. V lost 3 bases, J lost 4 bases, and 3 bases stayed unmatched. Here the CDR3 reads CASSDRDRAYGYTF. CDR3 coding DNA: TGTGCCAGCAGTGATAGGGACAGGGCCTATGGCTACACCTTC.

The J gene is TRBJ2-1, the V gene TRBV11-2, with D uncertain. The CDR3 runs 16 residues. In germline, CDR1 is SGHAT, CDR2 FQNNGV. V gave up 3 bases and J gave up 4 bases, with 16 bases separating them. The chain's CDR3 is CASSFGALPPYNEQFF. The CDR3 DNA is TGTGCCAGCAGCTTTGGTGCTCTCCCGCCATACAATGAGCAGTTCTTC. The entire variable domain, with the rest obtained from reference TRBV11-2 and TRBJ2-1, is as follows: EAGVAQSPRYKIIEKRQSVAFWCNPISGHATLYWYQQILGQGPKLLIQFQNNGVVDDSQLPKDRFSAERLKGVDSTLKIQPAKLEDSAVYLCASSFGALPPYNEQFFGPGTRLTVL.

This clone was counted only a few times. The chain employs TRBV2 and TRBJ1-2; D unclear. This CDR3 comprises 13 residues. Trimming left V 1 base short and J 4 bases short, with 7 bases between. Germline assignment: CDR1 SNHLY and CDR2 FYNNEI. DNA of the CDR3: TGTGCCAGCAGTGAAGACACGGTCTATGGCTACACCTTC. Translated, it gives CASSEDTVYGYTF.

This clone was detected once. This rearrangement joins TRBV19 to TRBJ1-2; TRBD1 aligns across 9 bases. This CDR3 contains 13 residues. Per germline, CDR1 LNHDA and CDR2 SQIVND (reference sequence). J lost 8 bases, V lost 5 bases, and 6 bases had no gene match. The CDR3 sequence is CASSPGQGAGYTF. The CDR3 coding sequence is TGTGCCAGTAGTCCGGGACAGGGTGCCGGCTACACCTTC.

V and J are TRBV5-4 and TRBJ2-2, with 11 bases aligning to TRBD2. Germline CDR1 is SGHNT and CDR2 is YYREEE (reference sequence). Trimming removed 4 bases from V and 5 bases from J; junction bases left unmatched: 7. The CDR3 has 16 amino acids. In DNA, the CDR3 is TGTGCCAGCAGCGGATTAGCGGGAGGGGTTACCGGGGAGCTGTTTTTT. Protein: CASSGLAGGVTGELFF. The full variable domain, completed using reference TRBV5-4 and TRBJ2-2, is ETGVTQSPTHLIKTRGQQVTLRCSSQSGHNTVSWYQQALGQGPQFIFQYYREEENGRGNFPPRFSGLQFPNYSSELNVNALELDDSALYLCASSGLAGGVTGELFFGEGSRLTVL.